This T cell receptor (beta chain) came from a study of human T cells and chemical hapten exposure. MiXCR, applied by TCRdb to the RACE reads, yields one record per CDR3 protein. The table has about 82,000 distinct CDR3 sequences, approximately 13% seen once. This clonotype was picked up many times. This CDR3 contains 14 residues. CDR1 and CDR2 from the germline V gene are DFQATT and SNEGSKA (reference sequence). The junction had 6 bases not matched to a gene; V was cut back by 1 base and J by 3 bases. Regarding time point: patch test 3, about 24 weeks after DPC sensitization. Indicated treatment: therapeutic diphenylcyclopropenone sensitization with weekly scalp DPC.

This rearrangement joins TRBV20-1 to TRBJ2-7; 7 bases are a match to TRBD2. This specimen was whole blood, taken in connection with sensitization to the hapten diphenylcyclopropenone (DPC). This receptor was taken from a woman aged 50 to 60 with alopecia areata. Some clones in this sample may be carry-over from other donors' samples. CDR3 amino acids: CSARVAGEFYEQYF. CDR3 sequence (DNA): TGCAGTGCTAGAGTTGCGGGAGAGTTCTACGAGCAGTACTTC.